The clone carrying this T cell receptor (beta chain) was observed a handful of times. How the authors handled the data: Estimates of nucleated cell counts were drawn from the amplification of reference gene primers. Libraries were prepared by immunoSEQ multiplex PCR; TCRdb keeps only in-frame clonotypes and omits some of them. V and J calls and clone size are copied from that table; D and trimming were computed from the DNA. The table shows some 350,000 clones, with around 84% occurring only once. The entry originates in a study of blood T cell repertoires in COVID-19. Overall study: COVID-19 samples from acute and convalescent phases originated in the United States, Italy and Spain.

CDR1 is MNHNY and CDR2 is SVGAGI in the germline V gene (reference sequence). V was trimmed by 5 bases and J by 0 bases, leaving 29 bases between them. The CDR3 sequence is 21 residues long. This TCR was sampled from a human donor in a cohort sampled during active COVID-19. The sequenced sample consisted of peripheral blood. V and J are TRBV6-6 and TRBJ2-1; TRBD2 might be the D (5 bases). The CDR3 nucleotides read TGTGCCAGCAGTCAGCTCCTTTATGGGGAAATAGCGCCGAGCTCCTACAATGAGCAGTTCTTC. This encodes CASSQLLYGEIAPSSYNEQFF.